Each of the 10 T cell receptor beta chains below was sequenced from the same sample in a study of brain T cells in children with intractable seizures. Libraries were prepared by immunoSEQ multiplex PCR; TCRdb keeps only in-frame clonotypes and omits some of them. The data show approximately 110,000 clones, around 94% seen once. Specimen: peripheral blood, collected at surgery. These receptors were taken from a boy younger than two with hemimegalencephaly and intractable seizures.

The chain combines TRBV5-4 with TRBJ2-5; TRBD2 matches 12 bases. J gave up 2 bases and V 4 bases, and 3 bases lay outside the gene matches. The CDR3 contains 15 residues. Germline V gene data show CDR1 as SGHNT and CDR2 as YYREEE (reference sequence). The CDR3 sequence is CASSLGLAGQETQYF. As DNA, the CDR3 is TGTGCCAGCAGCCTAGGACTAGCGGGGCAAGAGACCCAGTACTTC. The whole variable domain, filled in from reference TRBV5-4 and TRBJ2-5, reads ETGVTQSPTHLIKTRGQQVTLRCSSQSGHNTVSWYQQALGQGPQFIFQYYREEENGRGNFPPRFSGLQFPNYSSELNVNALELDDSALYLCASSLGLAGQETQYFGPGTRLLVL.

The genes are TRBV27 and TRBJ2-3, with 10 bases matching TRBD1. The CDR3 is 15 amino acids. CDR1 and CDR2 from the germline V gene are MNHEY and SMNVEV (reference sequence). V dropped 5 bases and J dropped 5; count of bases not matched to a gene: 7. The DNA for the CDR3 is TGTGCCAGCAGTCGGTACGGGACAGGGGAAGATACGCAGTATTTT. Its translation is CASSRYGTGEDTQYF.

About this clone itself: The sample carries other DNA sequences with the same CDR3. J is TRBJ2-1 and V is TRBV5-1, with D hard to call. Germline V gene sequence: CDR1 SGHRS, CDR2 YFSETQ. V was cut by 0 bases and J by 7 bases, with 2 bases left in between. The CDR3 length is 11 residues. Written as DNA, the CDR3 is TGCGCCAGCAGCTTGGCAAATGAGCAGTTCTTC. It codes for CASSLANEQFF.

This clone showed up just a few times. This sequence joins TRBV5-6 and TRBJ1-5; the D gene is possibly TRBD1 (5 bases). Germline lookup yields CDR1 SGHDT and CDR2 YYEEEE. This CDR3 spans 15 amino acids. V was pared by 0 bases and J by 11 bases, with 18 bases between. The CDR3 here is CASSLGVGAISAQHF. The CDR3 coding sequence is TGTGCCAGCAGCTTGGGTGTCGGGGCCATCTCAGCCCAGCATTTT.

The CDR3 DNA sequence: TGTGCCAGCAGCCAAGCGGAGACCCAGTACTTC. This encodes CASSQAETQYF. The V gene is TRBV14, the J gene TRBJ2-5; D unclear. The CDR3 is 11 residues long. Germline CDR1 reads SGHDN; CDR2 reads FVKESK. The ends were cut back, 1 base at V and 5 bases at J, with 2 bases in the middle. The variable domain in full, with the rest retrieved from reference TRBV14 and TRBJ2-5, is EAGVTQFPSHSVIEKGQTVTLRCDPISGHDNLYWYRRVMGKEIKFLLHFVKESKQDESGMPNNRFLAERTGGTYSTLKVQPAELEDSGVYFCASSQAETQYFGPGTRLLVL.

The rearrangement joins TRBV28 to TRBJ1-2, with 12 positions matching TRBD1. The CDR3 spans 17 residues. The J segment lost 1 base and the V segment lost 5 bases, leaving 8 bases of the junction unmatched. Germline V CDR1 and CDR2: MDHEN, SYDVKM. This CDR3 is CASSPRDRGPLNYGYTF. CDR3 DNA: TGTGCCAGCAGTCCCCGGGACAGGGGGCCGCTTAACTATGGCTACACCTTC.

The chain joins TRBV25-1 to TRBJ2-3; 9 nucleotides agree with TRBD2. V trimming: 4 bases; J trimming: 4 bases; junction bases outside the gene matches: 9. This CDR3 is 16 amino acids long. The germline gives CDR1 MGHDK, CDR2 SYGVNS. CDR3 in amino acids: CASSGLIAGVADTQYF. The CDR3 bases are TGTGCCAGCAGTGGTCTAATAGCGGGAGTGGCAGATACGCAGTATTTT.

The J gene is TRBJ1-1, the V gene TRBV5-1, with D maybe TRBD1 (6 bases). Trimming shortened V by 4 bases and J by 5 bases, and 15 bases separated the two germline ends. From germline, CDR1 is SGHRS and CDR2 YFSETQ. This CDR3 has 14 amino acids. CDR3 sequence: CASSVTGPTTEAFF. The CDR3 region has the DNA TGCGCCAGCAGCGTCACAGGGCCTACTACTGAAGCTTTCTTT.

The rearrangement uses TRBV7-2 and TRBJ2-7, with 7 bases matching TRBD1. V gave up 1 base and J gave up 3 bases; unmatched junction bases: 6. Germline V gene data show CDR1 as SGHTA and CDR2 as FQGNSA. The CDR3 loop spans 15 amino acids. The CDR3 DNA follows: TGTGCCAGCAGCTTAGGACAGGGAGTTGTCTACGAGCAGTACTTC. It is translated as CASSLGQGVVYEQYF.

V is TRBV27 and J is TRBJ2-7, with TRBD2 identical over 14 bases. The germline V gene encodes CDR1 MNHEY and CDR2 SMNVEV (reference sequence). Germline trimming cut 2 bases from V and 2 bases from J; bases unmatched to any gene: 5. The length of the CDR3 is 17 residues. The CDR3 reads CASSLRGTSGSPYEQYF. The CDR3 region has the DNA TGTGCCAGCAGTTTAAGGGGGACTAGCGGGAGCCCCTACGAGCAGTACTTC.